This TCR beta chain was observed in a study of T cells in tumors after PD-1 blockade. Profiling relied on immunoSEQ multiplex PCR, and the TCRdb table lists in-frame clones only, not all of them. The table has about 15,000 clones, approximately 73% seen once. Squamous cell carcinoma tissue after treatment was collected an average of 31 days into therapy. Per germline, CDR1 SEHNR and CDR2 FQNEAQ (reference sequence). V lost 5 bases to trimming and J lost 3 bases, with 4 bases between them. This CDR3 contains 11 residues. The sample was tumor tissue, taken after anti-PD-1 treatment. This receptor was taken from a human donor with cutaneous squamous cell carcinoma. This rearrangement joins TRBV7-9 to TRBJ2-5; D not resolved. CDR3 nucleotides: TGTGCCAGCAGCCAGAAAGAGACCCAGTACTTC. Residues: CASSQKETQYF.